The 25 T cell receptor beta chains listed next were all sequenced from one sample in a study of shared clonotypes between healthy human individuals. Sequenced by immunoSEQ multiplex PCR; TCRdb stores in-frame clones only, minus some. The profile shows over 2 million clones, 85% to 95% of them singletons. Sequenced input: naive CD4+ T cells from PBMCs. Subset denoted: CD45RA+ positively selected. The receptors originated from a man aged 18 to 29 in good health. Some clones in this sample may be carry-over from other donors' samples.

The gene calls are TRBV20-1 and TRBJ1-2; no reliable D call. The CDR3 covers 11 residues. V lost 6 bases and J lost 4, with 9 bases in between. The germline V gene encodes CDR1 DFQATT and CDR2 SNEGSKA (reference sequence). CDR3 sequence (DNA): TGCAGTGCGTCAGCGGCCTATGGCTACACCTTC. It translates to CSASAAYGYTF.

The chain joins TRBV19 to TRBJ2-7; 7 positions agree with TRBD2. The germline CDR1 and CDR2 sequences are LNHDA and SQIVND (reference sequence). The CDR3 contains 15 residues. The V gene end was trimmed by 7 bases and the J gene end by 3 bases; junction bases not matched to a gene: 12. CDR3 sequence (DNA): TGTGCCAGTAACCCCTCGGCTAGCGGATACTACGAGCAGTACTTC. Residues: CASNPSASGYYEQYF.

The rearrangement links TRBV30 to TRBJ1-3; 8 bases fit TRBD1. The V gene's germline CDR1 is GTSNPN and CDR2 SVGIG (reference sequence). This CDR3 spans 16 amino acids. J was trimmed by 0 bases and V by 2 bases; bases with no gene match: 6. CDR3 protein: CAWSTPGTGSGNTIYF. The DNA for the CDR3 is TGTGCCTGGAGTACTCCCGGGACAGGCTCTGGAAACACCATATATTTT.

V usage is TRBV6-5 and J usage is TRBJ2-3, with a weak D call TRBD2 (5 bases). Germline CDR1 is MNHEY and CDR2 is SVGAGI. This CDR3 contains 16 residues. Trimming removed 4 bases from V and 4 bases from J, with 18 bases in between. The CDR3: CASSSSRGKISDTQYF. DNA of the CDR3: TGTGCCAGCAGTTCCTCGAGAGGGAAAATCTCAGATACGCAGTATTTT.

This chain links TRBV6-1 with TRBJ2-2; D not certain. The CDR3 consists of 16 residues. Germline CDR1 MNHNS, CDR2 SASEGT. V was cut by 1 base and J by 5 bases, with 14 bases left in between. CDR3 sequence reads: CASSEERLRGTGELFF. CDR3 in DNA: TGTGCCAGCAGTGAAGAAAGGCTTAGAGGAACCGGGGAGCTGTTTTTT.

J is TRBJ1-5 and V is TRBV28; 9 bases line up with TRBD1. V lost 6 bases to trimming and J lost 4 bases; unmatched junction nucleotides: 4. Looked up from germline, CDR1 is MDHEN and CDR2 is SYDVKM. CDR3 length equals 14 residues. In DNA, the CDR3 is TGTGCCAGCAGCGGGGACAGGGAAAATCAGCCCCAGCATTTT. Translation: CASSGDRENQPQHF.

The CDR3 DNA follows: TGCGCCAGCAGCTTGGCCCCCAGGAATGAGCAGTTCTTC. Encoded protein: CASSLAPRNEQFF. V is TRBV5-1 and J is TRBJ2-1; D is undetermined. V dropped 0 bases and J dropped 7 bases, with 8 bases sitting between them. CDR1 SGHRS and CDR2 YFSETQ come from the germline V gene. CDR3 size: 13 residues.

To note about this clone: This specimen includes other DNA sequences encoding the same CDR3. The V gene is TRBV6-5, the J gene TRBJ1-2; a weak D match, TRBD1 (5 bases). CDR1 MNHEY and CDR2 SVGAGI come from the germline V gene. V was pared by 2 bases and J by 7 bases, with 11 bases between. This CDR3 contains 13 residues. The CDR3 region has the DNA TGTGCCAGCAGTTACGGGGGGGGAGGTGGCTACACCTTC. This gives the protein CASSYGGGGGYTF.

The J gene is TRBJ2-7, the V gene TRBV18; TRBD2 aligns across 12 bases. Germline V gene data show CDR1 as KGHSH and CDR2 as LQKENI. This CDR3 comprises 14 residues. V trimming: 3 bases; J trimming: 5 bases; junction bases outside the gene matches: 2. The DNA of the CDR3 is TGTGCCAGCTCACCGACTAGCGGGAGCAACGAGCAGTACTTC. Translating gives CASSPTSGSNEQYF.

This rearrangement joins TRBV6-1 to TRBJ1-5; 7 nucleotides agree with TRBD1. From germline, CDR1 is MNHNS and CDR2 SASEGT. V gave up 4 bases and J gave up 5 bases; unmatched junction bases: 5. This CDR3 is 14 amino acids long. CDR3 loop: CASSGIGGYQPQHF. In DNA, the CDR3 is TGTGCCAGCAGTGGTATAGGGGGCTATCAGCCCCAGCATTTT.

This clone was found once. CDR3 protein: CASSTGQGAQYF. CDR3 sequence (DNA): TGCGCCAGCAGCACCGGACAGGGCGCCCAGTACTTC. V gene TRBV5-1 combines with J gene TRBJ2-5, with 8 bases aligning to TRBD1. The CDR3 runs 12 residues. Germline loops: CDR1 SGHRS, CDR2 YFSETQ. V lost 4 bases to trimming and J lost 9 bases; unmatched junction nucleotides: 5.

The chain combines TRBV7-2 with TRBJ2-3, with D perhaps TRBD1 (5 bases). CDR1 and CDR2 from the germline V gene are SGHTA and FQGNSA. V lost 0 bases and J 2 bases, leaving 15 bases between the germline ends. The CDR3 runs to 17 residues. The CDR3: CASSLAGRGRTTDTQYF. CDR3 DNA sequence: TGTGCCAGCAGCTTAGCGGGGCGCGGCAGGACCACAGATACGCAGTATTTT.

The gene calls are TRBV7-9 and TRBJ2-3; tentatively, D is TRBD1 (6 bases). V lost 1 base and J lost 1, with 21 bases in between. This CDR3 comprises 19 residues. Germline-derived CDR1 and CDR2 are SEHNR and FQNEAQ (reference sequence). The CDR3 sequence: CASSLDELGTSRGTDTQYF. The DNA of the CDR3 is TGTGCCAGCAGCTTAGATGAGTTAGGGACATCGAGGGGCACAGATACGCAGTATTTT.

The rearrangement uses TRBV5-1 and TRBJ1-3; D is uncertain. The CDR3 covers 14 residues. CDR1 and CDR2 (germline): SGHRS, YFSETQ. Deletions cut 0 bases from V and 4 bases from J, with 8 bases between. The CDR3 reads CASSLGADGNTIYF. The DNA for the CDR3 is TGCGCCAGCAGCTTGGGGGCAGACGGAAACACCATATATTTT.

The CDR3 spells CSVERGLANGEQFF. DNA for the CDR3: TGCAGCGTTGAAAGGGGACTAGCAAACGGTGAGCAGTTCTTC. This rearrangement joins TRBV29-1 to TRBJ2-1; the match to TRBD2 covers 9 bases. V trimming: 2 bases; J trimming: 9 bases; junction bases outside the gene matches: 8. The CDR3 is 14 residues long. Germline CDR1 SQVTM, CDR2 ANQGSEA.

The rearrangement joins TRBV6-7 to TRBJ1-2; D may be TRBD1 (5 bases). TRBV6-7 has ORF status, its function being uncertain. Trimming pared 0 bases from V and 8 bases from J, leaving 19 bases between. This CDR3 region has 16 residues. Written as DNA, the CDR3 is TGTGCCAGCAGTTACTCGAAGGTTTCAGGGCCCTTGGGCTACACCTTC. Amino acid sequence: CASSYSKVSGPLGYTF.

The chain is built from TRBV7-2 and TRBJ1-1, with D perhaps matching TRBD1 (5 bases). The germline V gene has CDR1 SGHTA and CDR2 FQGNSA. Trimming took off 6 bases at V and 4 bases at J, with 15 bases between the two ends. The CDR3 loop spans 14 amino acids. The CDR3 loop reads CASRPRRGGTEAFF. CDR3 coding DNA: TGTGCCAGCAGACCCCGTCGGGGGGGCACTGAAGCTTTCTTT.

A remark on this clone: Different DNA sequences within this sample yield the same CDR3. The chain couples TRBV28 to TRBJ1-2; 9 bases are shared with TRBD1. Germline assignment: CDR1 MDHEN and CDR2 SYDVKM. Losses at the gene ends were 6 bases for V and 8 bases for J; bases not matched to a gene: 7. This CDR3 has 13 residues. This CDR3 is CASSSGTGRGYTF. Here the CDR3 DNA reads TGTGCCAGCAGCTCCGGGACAGGGAGAGGCTACACCTTC.

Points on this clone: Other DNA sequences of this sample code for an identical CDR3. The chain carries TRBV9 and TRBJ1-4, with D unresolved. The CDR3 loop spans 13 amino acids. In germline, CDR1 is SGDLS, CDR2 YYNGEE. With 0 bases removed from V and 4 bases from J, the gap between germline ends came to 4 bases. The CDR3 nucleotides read TGTGCCAGCAGCGTAGGCAATAATGAAAAACTGTTTTTT. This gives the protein CASSVGNNEKLFF.

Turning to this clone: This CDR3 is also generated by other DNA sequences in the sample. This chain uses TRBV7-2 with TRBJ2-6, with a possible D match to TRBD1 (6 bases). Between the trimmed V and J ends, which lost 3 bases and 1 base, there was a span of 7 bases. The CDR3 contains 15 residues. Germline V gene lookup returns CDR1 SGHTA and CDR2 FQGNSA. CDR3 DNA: TGTGCCAGCAGCTTGACAGGATCTGGGGCCAACGTCCTGACTTTC. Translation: CASSLTGSGANVLTF.

In nucleotides, the CDR3 is TGTGCCAGCAGCCAAGAAGGCAGACTAGGCGCCGGGGAGCTGTTTTTT. Translation gives CASSQEGRLGAGELFF. This rearrangement joins TRBV4-2 to TRBJ2-2, with D perhaps TRBD2 (6 bases). Trimming stripped 0 bases from V and 6 bases from J, with 14 bases between. The V gene's germline CDR1 is LGHNA and CDR2 YNFKEQ. This CDR3 contains 16 residues.

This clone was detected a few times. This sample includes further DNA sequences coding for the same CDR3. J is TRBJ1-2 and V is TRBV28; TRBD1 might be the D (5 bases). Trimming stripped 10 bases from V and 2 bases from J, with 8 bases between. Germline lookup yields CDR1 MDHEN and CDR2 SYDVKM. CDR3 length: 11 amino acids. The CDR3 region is CATAGNYGYTF. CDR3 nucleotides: TGTGCCACCGCAGGGAACTATGGCTACACCTTC.

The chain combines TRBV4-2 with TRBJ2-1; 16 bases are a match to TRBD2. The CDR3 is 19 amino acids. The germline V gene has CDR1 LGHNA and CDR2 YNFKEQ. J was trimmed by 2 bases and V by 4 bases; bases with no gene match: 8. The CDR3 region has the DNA TGTGCCAGCAGCCTTAGGGGACTAGCGGGAGGGGGTACCTACAATGAGCAGTTCTTC. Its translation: CASSLRGLAGGGTYNEQFF.

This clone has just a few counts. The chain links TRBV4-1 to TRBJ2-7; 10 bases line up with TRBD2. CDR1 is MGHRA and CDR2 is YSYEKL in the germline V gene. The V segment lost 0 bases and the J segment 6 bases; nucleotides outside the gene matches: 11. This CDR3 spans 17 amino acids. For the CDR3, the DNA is TGCGCCAGCAGCCAAGAGCTAGCGGGAGTTTACCGTGGCGAGCAGTACTTC. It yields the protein CASSQELAGVYRGEQYF.

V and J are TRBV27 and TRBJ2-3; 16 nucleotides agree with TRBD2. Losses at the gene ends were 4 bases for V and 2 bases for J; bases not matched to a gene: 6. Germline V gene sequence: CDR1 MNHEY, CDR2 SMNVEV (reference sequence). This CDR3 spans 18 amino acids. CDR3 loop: CASSSGLAGGSATDTQYF. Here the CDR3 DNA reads TGTGCCAGCAGTTCGGGACTAGCGGGAGGGTCTGCCACAGATACGCAGTATTTT.